These 28 T cell receptor beta chains share one sample of origin, sequenced in a study of graft-versus-host responses after intestinal transplantation. The protocol was immunoSEQ multiplex PCR, while the TCRdb copy is restricted to in-frame clones and leaves out a portion. The table has 25,000 to 35,000 clones, just under 85% seen once. No antigen has been assigned to these receptors. The sequencing used unstimulated CD8+ T cells sorted from spleen or lymph node cells, collected before intestinal transplant. The receptors shown here come from a human donor who received an intestinal transplant.

CDR3 in DNA: TGCGCCAGCAGCCCGACGTCCCACAGGGCGCGGGAGCAGTACTTC. This encodes CASSPTSHRAREQYF. The chain is built from TRBV5-1 and TRBJ2-7, with a possible D match to TRBD1 (6 bases). Trimming stripped 4 bases from V and 7 bases from J, with 21 bases between. There are 15 residues in the CDR3. CDR1 is SGHRS and CDR2 is YFSETQ in the germline V gene. Full variable domain (missing parts from reference TRBV5-1 and TRBJ2-7): KAGVTQTPRYLIKTRGQQVTLSCSPISGHRSVSWYQQTPGQGLQFLFEYFSETQRNKGNFPGRFSGRQFSNSRSEMNVSTLELGDSALYLCASSPTSHRAREQYFGPGTRLTVT.

The gene calls are TRBV28 and TRBJ2-5; TRBD2 aligns across 9 bases. From germline, CDR1 is MDHEN and CDR2 SYDVKM. V shed 2 bases, J shed 3 bases, and the junction held 7 bases outside the gene matches. CDR3 length: 16 amino acids. Here the CDR3 DNA reads TGTGCCAGCAGTTTACAAACGGTAGCGGGAGAAGAGACCCAGTACTTC. It codes for CASSLQTVAGEETQYF.

In its sample, this clone was seen once. The chain is built from TRBV7-9 and TRBJ2-7, with D possibly TRBD1 on 6 matching bases. The CDR3 runs to 13 residues. The germline V and J ends were trimmed by 5 bases and 3 bases, with 11 bases remaining between them. From germline, CDR1 is SEHNR and CDR2 FQNEAQ (reference sequence). CDR3 amino acids: CASSLQGFYEQYF. In DNA form, the CDR3 reads TGTGCCAGCAGCCTACAGGGATTCTACGAGCAGTACTTC.

The CDR3 sequence is CASSPTLIQGNGYTF. CDR3 bases: TGTGCCAGCAGCCCAACCCTCATCCAGGGGAACGGCTACACCTTC. This chain links TRBV7-2 with TRBJ1-2; D is perhaps TRBD1 (6 bases). The V and J ends lost 5 bases and 8 bases respectively, with 21 bases between them. Germline V CDR1 and CDR2: SGHTA, FQGNSA. The CDR3 has 15 residues. The variable domain in full, completed from reference TRBV7-2 and TRBJ1-2, reads GAGVSQSPSNKVTEKGKDVELRCDPISGHTALYWYRQSLGQGLEFLIYFQGNSAPDKSGLPSDRFSAERTGGSVSTLTIQRTQQEDSAVYLCASSPTLIQGNGYTFGSGTRLTVV.

The rearrangement links TRBV2 to TRBJ2-7; D is uncertain. Germline V lookup: CDR1 SNHLY, CDR2 FYNNEI. Between the trimmed V and J ends, which lost 6 bases and 3 bases, there was a span of 15 bases. This CDR3 has 14 amino acids. DNA of the CDR3: TGTGCCAGCAGGTCCAACTGGCGGAACTACGAGCAGTACTTC. Its translation: CASRSNWRNYEQYF.

This clone was detected only a few times. The rearrangement joins TRBV19 to TRBJ1-5, with D perhaps TRBD1 (6 bases). Trimming pared 4 bases from V and 1 base from J, leaving 14 bases between. Germline loops: CDR1 LNHDA, CDR2 SQIVND (reference sequence). The CDR3 covers 16 residues. The CDR3 sequence: CASSTSGTLSNQPQHF. The CDR3 DNA is TGTGCCAGTAGTACCTCCGGGACACTGAGCAATCAGCCCCAGCATTTT.

The J gene is TRBJ2-4, the V gene TRBV7-2; tentative D call: TRBD1 (5 bases). Germline V gene data show CDR1 as SGHTA and CDR2 as FQGNSA. Trimming took 1 base from V and 7 from J, leaving 17 bases between them. The CDR3 extends over 16 amino acids. This CDR3 is CASSLDEGALGNIQYF. The DNA for the CDR3 is TGTGCCAGCAGCTTAGATGAAGGGGCCTTGGGGAACATTCAGTACTTC.

The J gene is TRBJ2-3, the V gene TRBV28; D perhaps matches TRBD1 (6 bases). The germline V gene encodes CDR1 MDHEN and CDR2 SYDVKM. V was trimmed by 6 bases and J by 2 bases, leaving 21 bases between them. This CDR3 contains 17 residues. This CDR3 reads CASSIPTGPSNTDTQYF. DNA of the CDR3: TGTGCCAGCAGCATCCCGACAGGACCCTCGAACACAGATACGCAGTATTTT.

This clone was recorded once. The J gene is TRBJ2-7, the V gene TRBV30, with 9 bases identical to TRBD1. The CDR3 spans 13 residues. Germline V gene lookup returns CDR1 GTSNPN and CDR2 SVGIG (reference sequence). J gave up 6 bases and V 4 bases, and 7 bases lay outside the gene matches. The CDR3 nucleotides read TGTGCCTGGACACCGGGACAGGGAGGCGAGCAGTACTTC. Amino acids: CAWTPGQGGEQYF.

This chain connects TRBV7-6 to TRBJ2-4; the match to TRBD2 covers 13 bases. Germline V gene data show CDR1 as SGHVS and CDR2 as FNYEAQ. The CDR3 loop spans 18 amino acids. Trimming took 5 bases from V and 0 from J; bases not matched to a gene: 7. CDR3 in amino acids: CASSPRLAGGIAKNIQYF. CDR3 sequence (DNA): TGTGCCAGCAGCCCGCGACTAGCGGGAGGTATAGCCAAAAACATTCAGTACTTC.

The V gene is TRBV28, the J gene TRBJ2-3, with D hard to call. The V and J ends lost 3 bases and 4 bases respectively, with 8 bases between them. Germline CDR1 reads MDHEN; CDR2 reads SYDVKM. The CDR3 runs to 13 residues. CDR3 bases: TGTGCCAGCAGTTTTCCCAGCGCAGATACGCAGTATTTT. Protein product: CASSFPSADTQYF.

The chain has TRBV9 and TRBJ2-5, with 8 bases identical to TRBD2. The CDR3 is made up of 14 amino acids. V gave up 3 bases and J gave up 4 bases; unmatched junction bases: 5. Germline V gene lookup returns CDR1 SGDLS and CDR2 YYNGEE. The CDR3 sequence: CASSGRGGRETQYF. The CDR3, as DNA: TGTGCCAGCAGCGGTCGGGGGGGCCGAGAGACCCAGTACTTC.

The chain links TRBV19 to TRBJ2-7; D may be TRBD2 (7 bases). Trimming took 8 bases from V and 4 from J, leaving 15 bases between them. The germline gives CDR1 LNHDA, CDR2 SQIVND (reference sequence). The CDR3 totals 13 residues. The CDR3 DNA sequence: TGTGCCAGTTGGGGGGGGCCCCCTTACGAGCAGTACTTC. It specifies CASWGGPPYEQYF.

The chain uses TRBV27 and TRBJ2-7; 8 bases fit TRBD1. In germline, CDR1 is MNHEY, CDR2 SMNVEV (reference sequence). The length of the CDR3 is 14 residues. Trimming took 3 bases from V and 5 from J; bases not matched to a gene: 6. The CDR3 region is CASSFIQGADEQYF. CDR3 coding DNA: TGTGCCAGCAGTTTTATTCAGGGGGCGGACGAGCAGTACTTC.

This clone was seen more than once but under ten times. The rearrangement links TRBV7-9 to TRBJ2-7; possibly TRBD1 for D (6 bases). The germline gives CDR1 SEHNR, CDR2 FQNEAQ (reference sequence). The CDR3 runs to 13 residues. The CDR3 bases are TGTGCTACCCGTGGCGACAGGAGCTACGAGCAGTACTTC. Translating gives CATRGDRSYEQYF.

This clone appeared a few times. V and J are TRBV6-6 and TRBJ2-1; 7 nucleotides agree with TRBD1. Trimming removed 4 bases from V and 6 bases from J; junction bases left unmatched: 6. The CDR3 consists of 14 residues. The germline V gene encodes CDR1 MNHNY and CDR2 SVGAGI (reference sequence). The CDR3 protein is CASSSTGPINEQFF. CDR3 DNA: TGTGCCAGCAGTTCGACAGGGCCGATCAATGAGCAGTTCTTC.

V is TRBV28 and J is TRBJ1-1; 11 nucleotides align to TRBD1. The V and J ends lost 3 bases and 5 bases, in that order; junction bases with no gene match: 8. The germline V gene has CDR1 MDHEN and CDR2 SYDVKM. The CDR3 runs to 16 residues. The CDR3 region is CASSFDPGQGGTEAFF. CDR3 nucleotides: TGTGCCAGCAGTTTTGATCCGGGACAGGGGGGAACTGAAGCTTTCTTT.

The chain is built from TRBV27 and TRBJ2-1; 8 bases are a match to TRBD2. V lost 6 bases, J lost 8 bases, and 6 bases stayed unmatched. Per the germline V gene, CDR1 is MNHEY and CDR2 is SMNVEV (reference sequence). This CDR3 region has 13 residues. The CDR3 here is CASSYSGSYEQFF. In DNA, the CDR3 is TGTGCCAGCAGCTACAGCGGGAGCTATGAGCAGTTCTTC.

The V gene is TRBV15, the J gene TRBJ2-5, with D possibly TRBD1 on 6 matching bases. Trimming cost V 3 bases and J 4 bases, with 12 bases left between them. The CDR3 loop spans 14 amino acids. CDR1 and CDR2 (germline): LNHNV, YYDKDF (reference sequence). The CDR3 sequence is CATSSRDTPETQYF. The CDR3 coding sequence is TGTGCCACCAGCAGCCGGGACACCCCAGAGACCCAGTACTTC. Full variable domain (outside the CDR3, taken from reference TRBV15 and TRBJ2-5): DAMVIQNPRYQVTQFGKPVTLSCSQTLNHNVMYWYQQKSSQAPKLLFHYYDKDFNNEADTPDNFQSRRPNTSFCFLDIRSPGLGDTAMYLCATSSRDTPETQYFGPGTRLLVL.

The V gene is TRBV7-8, the J gene TRBJ2-1; D possibly corresponds to TRBD2 (6 bases). The V and J ends lost 3 bases and 7 bases respectively, with 10 bases between them. CDR3 length: 13 amino acids. In germline, CDR1 is SGHVS, CDR2 FQNEAQ. Written as DNA, the CDR3 is TGTGCCAGCAGCTTCAGTGGGGGGAATGAGCAGTTCTTC. As protein: CASSFSGGNEQFF.

V is TRBV28 and J is TRBJ2-7, with a possible D match to TRBD1 (6 bases). The V and J ends lost 6 bases and 2 bases respectively, with 11 bases between them. The CDR3 contains 13 residues. Germline loops: CDR1 MDHEN, CDR2 SYDVKM. Here the CDR3 DNA reads TGTGCCAGCAGGGAGACAGGAGCCTACGAGCAGTACTTC. Amino acids: CASRETGAYEQYF.

The genes are TRBV7-6 and TRBJ1-1; D unresolved. This CDR3 has 16 residues. Looked up from germline, CDR1 is SGHVS and CDR2 is FNYEAQ. Trimming left V 1 base short and J 4 bases short, with 16 bases between. The CDR3 DNA sequence: TGTGCCAGCAGCTTAGACCCAAGATCCCCCGGCACTGAAGCTTTCTTT. It yields the protein CASSLDPRSPGTEAFF. Full variable domain (rest looked up from reference TRBV7-6 and TRBJ1-1): GAGVSQSPRYKVTKRGQDVALRCDPISGHVSLYWYRQALGQGPEFLTYFNYEAQQDKSGLPNDRFSAERPEGSISTLTIQRTEQRDSAMYRCASSLDPRSPGTEAFFGQGTRLTVV.

In the case of this clone: Germline and junction disagree at one end, which may indicate a read error. The J gene is TRBJ2-1, the V gene TRBV5-1, with a possible D match to TRBD1 (6 bases). Per germline, CDR1 SGHRS and CDR2 YFSETQ. CDR3 size: 15 residues. The CDR3 sequence is CASSSDRSLYIEQFF. The DNA for the CDR3 is TGCGCCAGCAGCTCCGACAGGTCCCTCTACATTGAGCAGTTCTTC.

The V call is TRBV6-1, the J call TRBJ2-1; TRBD1 matches 7 bases. The germline V gene encodes CDR1 MNHNS and CDR2 SASEGT. There are 14 residues in the CDR3. Trimming at V came to 5 bases and at J to 4 bases, leaving 5 bases not matched to a gene. The CDR3: CASSRTGEYNEQFF. CDR3 DNA: TGTGCCAGCAGTAGGACAGGAGAGTACAATGAGCAGTTCTTC.

The chain is built from TRBV7-8 and TRBJ2-3, with 7 bases matching TRBD2. V was pared by 4 bases and J by 2 bases, with 3 bases of the junction left unmatched. The CDR3 loop spans 14 amino acids. CDR1 and CDR2 (germline): SGHVS, FQNEAQ. The CDR3 sequence: CASSSLADTDTQYF. CDR3 DNA sequence: TGTGCCAGCAGCTCCCTAGCGGACACAGATACGCAGTATTTT. The full variable domain, its missing parts supplied by reference TRBV7-8 and TRBJ2-3, is GAGVSQSPRYKVAKRGQDVALRCDPISGHVSLFWYQQALGQGPEFLTYFQNEAQLDKSGLPSDRFFAERPEGSVSTLKIQRTQQEDSAVYLCASSSLADTDTQYFGPGTRLTVL.

This clone was detected only a few times. The chain joins TRBV6-4 to TRBJ2-1; D gene uncertain. This CDR3 is built from 15 residues. Per the germline V gene, CDR1 is MRHNA and CDR2 is SNTAGT. Trimming left V 0 bases short and J 5 bases short, with 11 bases between. The CDR3 nucleotides are TGTGCCAGCAGTGACTCGACAACAGACCACAATGAGCAGTTCTTC. Translated: CASSDSTTDHNEQFF.

V is TRBV6-1 and J is TRBJ2-7; TRBD2 agrees at 7 bases. This CDR3 is built from 13 residues. Germline loops: CDR1 MNHNS, CDR2 SASEGT. V trimming: 6 bases; J trimming: 2 bases; junction bases outside the gene matches: 4. This chain's CDR3 is CASRGGSTYEQYF. The CDR3 DNA reads as TGTGCCAGCAGGGGAGGGAGCACCTACGAGCAGTACTTC.

This chain connects TRBV6-1 to TRBJ2-5; TRBD2 matches at 14 bases. From germline, CDR1 is MNHNS and CDR2 SASEGT. V was clipped by 6 bases and J by 5 bases; unmatched bases: 8. This CDR3 spans 16 amino acids. CDR3 nucleotides: TGTGCCAGCAGGGAACTGGGACTAGCGGGAGAGGAGACCCAGTACTTC. Translated: CASRELGLAGEETQYF.